This is a list of T cell receptor beta chains from one sample in a study of T-cell reconstitution after alpha-beta-depleted transplantation in children. TCRdb re-analysed the PCR reads in MiXCR, keeping a single row per CDR3 protein. The profile covers roughly 220,000 distinct CDR3 sequences, with about 12% appearing a single time and around 2.8% taken by the ten largest. The sample in question was PBMCs from the stem cell graft donor, obtained from the stem cell graft. The origin of the receptors is a human donor who donated a stem cell graft to a child with acute lymphoblastic leukemia. Both conserved end residues are trimmed from each CDR3. Each record gives: V gene, clone size, CDR3 length, D gene, J gene, CDR3 protein. D genes are given only for firm matches. Rows give clone size only sometimes, using once, few, many, or a class for an expanded clone.

v_gene: TRBV9; abundance: many; len: 12; d_gene: .; j_gene: TRBJ1-1; CDR3aa: ASSVDTGYTEAF
v_gene: TRBV20-1; abundance: many; len: 11; d_gene: .; j_gene: TRBJ1-2; CDR3aa: SAEHTGDYGYT
v_gene: TRBV7-9; abundance: few; len: 11; d_gene: .; j_gene: TRBJ1-2; CDR3aa: ASSFLDSYGYT
v_gene: TRBV6-1; abundance: many; len: 14; d_gene: .; j_gene: TRBJ2-5; CDR3aa: ASSEALQGIQETQY
v_gene: TRBV5-1; abundance: many; len: 13; d_gene: .; j_gene: TRBJ1-4; CDR3aa: ASTPGRGSNEKLF
v_gene: TRBV4-2; abundance: many; len: 15; d_gene: TRBD1; j_gene: TRBJ2-5; CDR3aa: ASSSGQGAENQETQY
v_gene: TRBV28; abundance: many; len: 13; d_gene: TRBD1; j_gene: TRBJ2-7; CDR3aa: ASSTPGTAHYEQY
v_gene: TRBV20-1; abundance: many; len: 10; d_gene: .; j_gene: TRBJ1-5; CDR3aa: SAGEGGQPQH
v_gene: TRBV18; abundance: .; len: 13; d_gene: .; j_gene: TRBJ2-1; CDR3aa: ASSGTRPLYNEQF
v_gene: TRBV11-2; abundance: .; len: 13; d_gene: .; j_gene: TRBJ1-2; CDR3aa: ASSFGRTANYGYT
v_gene: TRBV5-1; abundance: many; len: 12; d_gene: .; j_gene: TRBJ2-7; CDR3aa: ASSFGQGSREQY
v_gene: TRBV29-1; abundance: many; len: 14; d_gene: TRBD1; j_gene: TRBJ2-3; CDR3aa: SVVVRDRGFGDTQY
v_gene: TRBV19; abundance: many; len: 13; d_gene: .; j_gene: TRBJ2-7; CDR3aa: ASSPTGGTSGEQY
v_gene: TRBV10-3; abundance: many; len: 11; d_gene: .; j_gene: TRBJ2-1; CDR3aa: AISESMYNEQF
v_gene: TRBV11-3; abundance: many; len: 12; d_gene: TRBD2; j_gene: TRBJ2-1; CDR3aa: ASSPGLAWDEQF
v_gene: TRBV7-2; abundance: many; len: 18; d_gene: TRBD2; j_gene: TRBJ2-1; CDR3aa: ASSQSNVGWGLAGYNEQF
v_gene: TRBV10-3; abundance: many; len: 15; d_gene: TRBD1; j_gene: TRBJ1-1; CDR3aa: AISGRTGSLMNTEAF
v_gene: TRBV9; abundance: many; len: 11; d_gene: .; j_gene: TRBJ2-7; CDR3aa: ASSVTPLYEQY
v_gene: TRBV4-2; abundance: few; len: 14; d_gene: TRBD1; j_gene: TRBJ2-2; CDR3aa: ASSHLGQGNTGELF
v_gene: TRBV28; abundance: many; len: 13; d_gene: .; j_gene: TRBJ2-1; CDR3aa: ASSPSSRTTDEQF
v_gene: TRBV18; abundance: many; len: 11; d_gene: .; j_gene: TRBJ1-1; CDR3aa: ASSRGGVPEAF
v_gene: TRBV21-1; abundance: many; len: 13; d_gene: .; j_gene: TRBJ1-2; CDR3aa: ASRMRGGQGYGYT
v_gene: TRBV30; abundance: many; len: 13; d_gene: TRBD2; j_gene: TRBJ2-1; CDR3aa: GGRFGVMGEGEQF
v_gene: TRBV18; abundance: few; len: 12; d_gene: .; j_gene: TRBJ2-7; CDR3aa: ASSQGQPAYEQY
v_gene: TRBV28; abundance: many; len: 14; d_gene: .; j_gene: TRBJ2-6; CDR3aa: ASRDRSYSGANVLT
v_gene: TRBV2; abundance: many; len: 12; d_gene: .; j_gene: TRBJ1-2; CDR3aa: ASSFDGRVDGYT
v_gene: TRBV6-5; abundance: many; len: 9; d_gene: .; j_gene: TRBJ1-1; CDR3aa: ASSYPGGAF
v_gene: TRBV20-1; abundance: many; len: 14; d_gene: TRBD1; j_gene: TRBJ1-1; CDR3aa: SAKKQGRVMNTEAF
v_gene: TRBV15; abundance: many; len: 15; d_gene: TRBD2; j_gene: TRBJ2-3; CDR3aa: ATSRFLAGGPGDTQY
v_gene: TRBV6-5; abundance: few; len: 13; d_gene: .; j_gene: TRBJ1-5; CDR3aa: ASRVLPYSNQPQH
v_gene: TRBV20-1; abundance: many; len: 13; d_gene: .; j_gene: TRBJ1-5; CDR3aa: SARDLGGSNQPQH
v_gene: TRBV6-2/TRBV6-3; abundance: .; len: 12; d_gene: TRBD2; j_gene: TRBJ2-7; CDR3aa: ASSLAGGPKEQY
v_gene: TRBV2; abundance: many; len: 12; d_gene: .; j_gene: TRBJ1-5; CDR3aa: ASSGPTQEGPQH
v_gene: TRBV5-5; abundance: .; len: 12; d_gene: TRBD1; j_gene: TRBJ1-5; CDR3aa: ATSFRQGGQPQH
v_gene: TRBV6-5; abundance: many; len: 11; d_gene: .; j_gene: TRBJ2-1; CDR3aa: ASSYSSSNEQF
v_gene: TRBV6-1; abundance: few; len: 14; d_gene: .; j_gene: TRBJ2-7; CDR3aa: ASSRGRRTGDYEQY
v_gene: TRBV4-3; abundance: few; len: 13; d_gene: TRBD1; j_gene: TRBJ2-5; CDR3aa: ASSQVGNRGETQY
v_gene: TRBV5-4; abundance: many; len: 15; d_gene: TRBD1; j_gene: TRBJ2-5; CDR3aa: ASSRLGQGPDQETQY